One sample yielded the 11 T cell receptor beta chains listed below, sequenced in a study of shared clonotypes between healthy human individuals. Data came from immunoSEQ multiplex PCR; TCRdb stores just in-frame clones and leaves some out. The sample consists of approximately 720,000 clones, about two thirds of them appearing once. Sequencing used memory CD4+ T cells sorted from blood. This sample's subset: CD45RA-negative fraction. Receptors were obtained from a woman aged 25-40 years in good health.

This clone was picked up a small number of times. The chain carries TRBV18 and TRBJ2-1; perhaps TRBD2 as D (6 bases). Germline CDR1 KGHSH, CDR2 LQKENI. V lost 4 bases, J lost 8 bases, and 18 bases lay in between. CDR3 length: 15 residues. The CDR3 bases are TGTGCCAGCTCACGCCGGGGACTGGGGGTTGATGAGCAGTTCTTC. It encodes CASSRRGLGVDEQFF. Full variable domain (rest looked up from reference TRBV18 and TRBJ2-1): NAGVMQNPRHLVRRRGQEARLRCSPMKGHSHVYWYRQLPEEGLKFMVYLQKENIIDESGMPKERFSAEFPKEGPSILRIQQVVRGDSAAYFCASSRRGLGVDEQFFGPGTRLTVL.

The gene calls are TRBV19 and TRBJ1-5; no clear D gene. Between the trimmed V and J ends, which lost 4 bases and 2 bases, there was a span of 15 bases. This CDR3 is built from 16 residues. Germline lookup yields CDR1 LNHDA and CDR2 SQIVND (reference sequence). Here the CDR3 reads CASSTRSSFGNQPQHF. The CDR3 nucleotides are TGTGCCAGTAGTACAAGGAGCTCGTTCGGCAATCAGCCCCAGCATTTT.

This clone was picked up a small number of times. This rearrangement joins TRBV4-1 to TRBJ2-7; 12 nucleotides align to TRBD2. With 4 bases clipped from V and 0 bases from J, the junction kept 7 bases outside the gene matches. From germline, CDR1 is MGHRA and CDR2 YSYEKL. This CDR3 contains 17 residues. The CDR3 DNA sequence: TGCGCCAGCAGCCGAACTCTAGCGGGAGGGACCTCCTACGAGCAGTACTTC. Residues: CASSRTLAGGTSYEQYF.

The rearrangement uses TRBV5-5 and TRBJ2-5, with 9 bases matching TRBD1. With 4 bases clipped from V and 5 bases from J, the junction kept 9 bases outside the gene matches. Germline CDR1 is SGHKS and CDR2 is YYEKEE (reference sequence). CDR3 length equals 15 residues. The CDR3 protein is CASSTRTGVEETQYF. The CDR3 coding sequence is TGTGCCAGCAGCACGCGGACAGGGGTAGAGGAGACCCAGTACTTC.

The genes are TRBV6-6 and TRBJ2-1, with a weak D call TRBD1 (5 bases). This CDR3 spans 15 amino acids. V shed 3 bases and J shed 2 bases, with 11 bases lying between them. Germline-derived CDR1 and CDR2 are MNHNY and SVGAGI (reference sequence). The CDR3: CASSYPQGAYNEQFF. The DNA for the CDR3 is TGTGCCAGCAGTTATCCCCAGGGCGCCTACAATGAGCAGTTCTTC.

Concerning this clone itself: Other DNA sequences in this specimen translate into the identical CDR3. The CDR3 reads CASTGTGGTGELFF. Here the CDR3 DNA reads TGTGCCAGCACAGGTACAGGAGGCACCGGGGAGCTGTTTTTT. The chain carries TRBV2 and TRBJ2-2, with D perhaps being TRBD1 or TRBD2 (5 bases each). The V gene lost 7 bases and the J gene lost 4 bases, with 13 bases spanning the gap. Germline CDR1 reads SNHLY; CDR2 reads FYNNEI. There are 14 residues in the CDR3.

The chain employs TRBV28 and TRBJ2-5, with D tentatively TRBD1 or TRBD2 (5 bases each). V was cut by 1 base and J by 1 base, with 13 bases left in between. This CDR3 has 16 residues. The germline V gene encodes CDR1 MDHEN and CDR2 SYDVKM. CDR3 nucleotide sequence: TGTGCCAGCAGTTTATACCGAGGGGCCCTCCAAGAGACCCAGTACTTC. It is translated as CASSLYRGALQETQYF. Based on the CDR3 plus reference TRBV28 and TRBJ2-5, the full variable domain is DVKVTQSSRYLVKRTGEKVFLECVQDMDHENMFWYRQDPGLGLRLIYFSYDVKMKEKGDIPEGYSVSREKKERFSLILESASTNQTSMYLCASSLYRGALQETQYFGPGTRLLVL.

The chain is built from TRBV5-4 and TRBJ2-1, with 8 bases lining up with TRBD2. Unmatched junction bases numbered 6, after V lost 0 bases and J lost 7 bases. The V gene's germline CDR1 is SGHNT and CDR2 YYREEE (reference sequence). The length of the CDR3 is 15 residues. The CDR3 nucleotides read TGTGCCAGCAGCTTGGGAGCGGGAGAAGCAAATGAGCAGTTCTTC. Protein: CASSLGAGEANEQFF.

The gene calls are TRBV6-4 and TRBJ2-1; D remains unclear. The V end lost 3 bases, the J end lost 1 base, and 7 bases lay between the germline ends. From germline, CDR1 is MRHNA and CDR2 SNTAGT. The CDR3 spans 14 residues. The CDR3: CASSEKDSYNEQFF. The CDR3 bases are TGTGCCAGCAGTGAGAAGGATTCCTACAATGAGCAGTTCTTC.

The chain couples TRBV28 to TRBJ2-7; D possibly corresponds to TRBD2 (6 bases). The germline gives CDR1 MDHEN, CDR2 SYDVKM. Between the trimmed V and J ends, which lost 8 bases and 5 bases, there was a span of 19 bases. The CDR3 spans 14 residues. The CDR3 nucleotides read TGTGCCAGCGTCTCCGGGGGATTTGGCAACGAGCAGTACTTC. Translated, it gives CASVSGGFGNEQYF.

This chain uses TRBV6-4 with TRBJ2-3, with D perhaps TRBD2 (6 bases). CDR3 length equals 15 residues. CDR1 and CDR2 from the germline V gene are MRHNA and SNTAGT. V was clipped by 10 bases and J by 1 base, with 18 bases between them. This CDR3 reads CATPGGAGGTDTQYF. Written as DNA, the CDR3 is TGTGCCACCCCAGGAGGGGCAGGAGGCACAGATACGCAGTATTTT.